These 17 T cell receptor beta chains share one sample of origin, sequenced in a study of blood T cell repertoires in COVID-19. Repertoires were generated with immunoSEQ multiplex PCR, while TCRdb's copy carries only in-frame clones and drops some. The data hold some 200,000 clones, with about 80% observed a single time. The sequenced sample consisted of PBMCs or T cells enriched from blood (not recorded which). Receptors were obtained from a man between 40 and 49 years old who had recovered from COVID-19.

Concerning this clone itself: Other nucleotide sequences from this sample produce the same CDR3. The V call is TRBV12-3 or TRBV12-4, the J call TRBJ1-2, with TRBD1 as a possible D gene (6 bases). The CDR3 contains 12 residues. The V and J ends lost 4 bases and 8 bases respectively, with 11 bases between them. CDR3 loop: CASSYREYGYTF. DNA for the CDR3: TGTGCCAGCAGTTACAGGGAGTACGGCTACACCTTC.

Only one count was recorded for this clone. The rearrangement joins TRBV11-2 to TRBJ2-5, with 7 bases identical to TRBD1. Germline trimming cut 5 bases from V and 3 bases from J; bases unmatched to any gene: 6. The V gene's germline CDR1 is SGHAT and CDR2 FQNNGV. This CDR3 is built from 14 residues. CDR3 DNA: TGTGCCAGCAGCCTCCGGGACAGAGAAGAGACCCAGTACTTC. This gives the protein CASSLRDREETQYF.

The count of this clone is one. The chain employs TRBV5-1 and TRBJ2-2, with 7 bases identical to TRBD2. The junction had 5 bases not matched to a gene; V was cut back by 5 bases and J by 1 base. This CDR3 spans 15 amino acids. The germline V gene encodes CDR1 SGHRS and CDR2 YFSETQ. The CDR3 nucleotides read TGCGCCAGCAGGGGGCAGCGGGGGAACACCGGGGAGCTGTTTTTT. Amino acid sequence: CASRGQRGNTGELFF.

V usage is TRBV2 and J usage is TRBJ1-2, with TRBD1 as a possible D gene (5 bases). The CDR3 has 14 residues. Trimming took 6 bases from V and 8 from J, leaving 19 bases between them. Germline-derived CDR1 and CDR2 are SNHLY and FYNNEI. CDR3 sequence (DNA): TGTGCCAGCAGAGGGACTACTATTCGGAGGGGCTACACCTTC. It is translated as CASRGTTIRRGYTF.

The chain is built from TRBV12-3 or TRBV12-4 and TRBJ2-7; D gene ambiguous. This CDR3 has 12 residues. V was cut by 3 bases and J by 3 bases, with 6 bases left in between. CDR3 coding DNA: TGTGCCAGCAGTTTGTCTATCTACGAGCAGTACTTC. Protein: CASSLSIYEQYF.

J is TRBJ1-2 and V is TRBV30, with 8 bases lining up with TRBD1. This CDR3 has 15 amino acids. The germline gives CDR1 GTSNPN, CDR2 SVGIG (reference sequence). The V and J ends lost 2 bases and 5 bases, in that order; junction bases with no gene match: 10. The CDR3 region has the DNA TGTGCCTGGAGTAAAGGGACAGGCCAAGGGTATGGCTACACCTTC. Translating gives CAWSKGTGQGYGYTF.

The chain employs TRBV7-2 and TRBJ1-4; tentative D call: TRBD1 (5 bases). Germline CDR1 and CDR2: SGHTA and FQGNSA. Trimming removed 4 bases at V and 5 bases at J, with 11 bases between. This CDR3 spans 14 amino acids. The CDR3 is CASSSDTLNEKLFF. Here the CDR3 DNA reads TGTGCCAGCAGCTCGGACACTCTCAATGAAAAACTGTTTTTT.

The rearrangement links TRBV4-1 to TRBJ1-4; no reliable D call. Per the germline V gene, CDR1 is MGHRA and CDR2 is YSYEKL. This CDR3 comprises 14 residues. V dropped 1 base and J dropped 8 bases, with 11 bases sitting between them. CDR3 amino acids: CASSQVSLGEKLFF. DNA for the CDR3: TGCGCCAGCAGCCAAGTTTCTCTGGGCGAAAAACTGTTTTTT.

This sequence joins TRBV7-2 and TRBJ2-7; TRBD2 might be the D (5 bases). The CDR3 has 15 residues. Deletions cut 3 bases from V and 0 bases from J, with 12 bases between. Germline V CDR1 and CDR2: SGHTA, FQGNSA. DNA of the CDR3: TGTGCCAGCAGCTTGGAGGACTTACACTCCTACGAGCAGTACTTC. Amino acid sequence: CASSLEDLHSYEQYF.

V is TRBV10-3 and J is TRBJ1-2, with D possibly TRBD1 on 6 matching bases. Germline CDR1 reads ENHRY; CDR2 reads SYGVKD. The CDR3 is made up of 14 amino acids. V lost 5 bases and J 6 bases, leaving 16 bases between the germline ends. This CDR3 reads CAISPRQEYDGYTF. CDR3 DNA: TGTGCCATCAGTCCCAGACAGGAGTACGATGGCTACACCTTC.

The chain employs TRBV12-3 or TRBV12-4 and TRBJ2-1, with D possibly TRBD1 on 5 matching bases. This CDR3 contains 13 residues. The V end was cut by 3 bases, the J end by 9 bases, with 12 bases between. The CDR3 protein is CASSLSRVSEQFF. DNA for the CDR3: TGTGCCAGCAGTTTGAGCAGGGTGAGTGAGCAGTTCTTC.

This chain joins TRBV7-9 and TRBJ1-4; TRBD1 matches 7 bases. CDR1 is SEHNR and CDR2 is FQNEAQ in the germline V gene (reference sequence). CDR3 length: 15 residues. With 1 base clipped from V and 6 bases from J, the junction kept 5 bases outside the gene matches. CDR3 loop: CASSLGRGMYEKLFF. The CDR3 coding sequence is TGTGCCAGCAGCTTAGGCAGGGGGATGTATGAAAAACTGTTTTTT.

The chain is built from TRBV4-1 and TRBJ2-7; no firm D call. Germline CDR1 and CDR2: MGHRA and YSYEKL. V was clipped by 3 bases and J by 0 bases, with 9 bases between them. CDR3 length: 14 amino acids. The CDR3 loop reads CASSQVHSSYEQYF. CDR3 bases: TGCGCCAGCAGCCAGGTCCATAGCTCCTACGAGCAGTACTTC.

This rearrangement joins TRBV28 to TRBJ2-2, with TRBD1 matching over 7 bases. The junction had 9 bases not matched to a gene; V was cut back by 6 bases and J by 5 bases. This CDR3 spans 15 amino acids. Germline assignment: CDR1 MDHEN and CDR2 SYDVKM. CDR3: CASSLVRGRTGELFF. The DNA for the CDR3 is TGTGCCAGCAGCCTCGTGAGGGGGCGAACCGGGGAGCTGTTTTTT.

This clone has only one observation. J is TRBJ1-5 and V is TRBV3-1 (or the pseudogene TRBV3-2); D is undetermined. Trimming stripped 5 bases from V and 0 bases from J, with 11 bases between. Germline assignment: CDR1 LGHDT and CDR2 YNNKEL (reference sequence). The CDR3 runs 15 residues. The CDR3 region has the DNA TGTGCCAGCAGCGAAGCGGGTATTAGCAATCAGCCCCAGCATTTT. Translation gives CASSEAGISNQPQHF.

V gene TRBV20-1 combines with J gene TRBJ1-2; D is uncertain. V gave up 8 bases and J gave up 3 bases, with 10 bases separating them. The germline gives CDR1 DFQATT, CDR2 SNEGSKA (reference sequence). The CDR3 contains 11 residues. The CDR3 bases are TGCAGTACCGCAGCGCACTATGGCTACACCTTC. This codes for CSTAAHYGYTF.

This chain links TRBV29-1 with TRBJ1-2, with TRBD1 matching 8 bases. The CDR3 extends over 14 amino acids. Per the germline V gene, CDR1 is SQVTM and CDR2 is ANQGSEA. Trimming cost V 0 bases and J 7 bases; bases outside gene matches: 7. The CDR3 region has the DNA TGCAGCGTTGAAGAGGGGACAGGTGGGATTGGCTACACCTTC. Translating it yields CSVEEGTGGIGYTF.